The next 5 T cell receptor beta chains were all read from a single sample in a study of shared clonotypes between healthy human individuals. Measured with immunoSEQ multiplex PCR; TCRdb has only the in-frame clones, and not every one. The sample yields fewer than 850,000 clones, about two thirds seen once. The sequencing input was memory CD4+ T cells sorted from blood. Subset meaning: CD45RA-negative fraction. The receptors stem from a woman under 40 in good health.

The gene calls are TRBV27 and TRBJ2-7, with 7 bases identical to TRBD1. The CDR3 spans 14 residues. Germline V lookup: CDR1 MNHEY, CDR2 SMNVEV (reference sequence). Losses at the gene ends were 5 bases for V and 3 bases for J; bases not matched to a gene: 7. The CDR3 DNA is TGTGCCAGCAGTCGTGGACAGGCAAGCTACGAGCAGTACTTC. This gives the protein CASSRGQASYEQYF.

This clone was recorded a few times. Other DNA sequences in the sample encode the same CDR3. The chain is built from TRBV19 and TRBJ2-2; D tentatively reads TRBD1 or TRBD2 (5 bases each). CDR3 length equals 14 residues. Trimming took 3 bases from V and 4 from J, leaving 9 bases between them. In germline, CDR1 is LNHDA, CDR2 SQIVND (reference sequence). In nucleotides, the CDR3 is TGTGCCAGTAGTATTCGAGGGGTCACCGGGGAGCTGTTTTTT. Translation: CASSIRGVTGELFF.

This sequence joins TRBV5-1 and TRBJ1-1; no clear D gene. This CDR3 contains 13 residues. V gave up 9 bases and J gave up 2 bases, with 14 bases separating them. Germline assignment: CDR1 SGHRS and CDR2 YFSETQ. The DNA of the CDR3 is TGCGCCACCTCCGCGGGGTTAAACACTGAAGCTTTCTTT. Encoded protein: CATSAGLNTEAFF. The full variable domain, completed using reference TRBV5-1 and TRBJ1-1, is KAGVTQTPRYLIKTRGQQVTLSCSPISGHRSVSWYQQTPGQGLQFLFEYFSETQRNKGNFPGRFSGRQFSNSRSEMNVSTLELGDSALYLCATSAGLNTEAFFGQGTRLTVV.

The rearrangement joins TRBV4-1 to TRBJ1-4; D is unclear. The germline V gene encodes CDR1 MGHRA and CDR2 YSYEKL. Trimming removed 4 bases at V and 6 bases at J, with 12 bases between. The CDR3 consists of 14 residues. As DNA, the CDR3 is TGCGCCAGCAGCCCCCCCGGGCGAGATGAAAAACTGTTTTTT. This sequence encodes CASSPPGRDEKLFF.

The chain combines TRBV28 with TRBJ1-1; a possible D gene is TRBD1 (6 bases). CDR3 size: 13 residues. CDR1 MDHEN and CDR2 SYDVKM come from the germline V gene. V dropped 7 bases and J dropped 6 bases, with 15 bases sitting between them. The CDR3 DNA reads TGTGCCAGCACCCCAGTGGACAGATCTGAAGCTTTCTTT. Its translation: CASTPVDRSEAFF.